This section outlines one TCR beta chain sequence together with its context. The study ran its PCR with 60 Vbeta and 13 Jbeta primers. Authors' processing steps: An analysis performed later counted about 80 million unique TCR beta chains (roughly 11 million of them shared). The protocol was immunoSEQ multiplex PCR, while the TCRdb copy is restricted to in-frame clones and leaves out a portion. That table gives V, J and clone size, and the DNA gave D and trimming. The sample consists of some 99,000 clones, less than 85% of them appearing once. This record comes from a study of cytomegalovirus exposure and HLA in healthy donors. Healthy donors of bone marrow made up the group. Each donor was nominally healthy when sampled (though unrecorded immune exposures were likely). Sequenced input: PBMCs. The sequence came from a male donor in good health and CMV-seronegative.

CDR3 sequence reads: CASRMGPSNQPQHF. CDR3 nucleotides: TGTGCCAGCAGAATGGGGCCTAGCAATCAGCCCCAGCATTTT. This sequence joins TRBV27 and TRBJ1-5; possibly TRBD1 for D (5 bases). CDR3 size: 14 residues. Looked up from germline, CDR1 is MNHEY and CDR2 is SMNVEV (reference sequence). Trimming removed 6 bases from V and 0 bases from J, with 9 bases in between.